One and the same sample provided the 2 T cell receptor beta chains below, sequenced in a study of CD8 T cells in Susac syndrome. The RNA input was about 0.5 to 1 ug, and it was reverse transcribed with random hexamers. TCRdb used MiXCR to reprocess the immunoSEQ multiplex PCR reads, holding one entry per CDR3 protein. The profile covers more than 200,000 distinct CDR3 sequences, with 92% appearing a single time and approximately 0.13% taken by the ten largest. Sequencing input: CD8+ T cells from PBMCs. The receptors come from a human donor with multiple sclerosis.

The chain is built from TRBV7-8 and TRBJ2-1; D is possibly TRBD2 (5 bases). Germline V lookup: CDR1 SGHVS, CDR2 FQNEAQ. The V and J ends lost 3 bases and 8 bases respectively, with 11 bases between them. The CDR3 consists of 13 residues. The CDR3 here is CASSFRGWDEQFF. In DNA form, the CDR3 reads TGTGCCAGCAGCTTCCGAGGGTGGGATGAGCAGTTCTTC.

In its sample, this clonotype was seen a few times. Germline is not matched at one junction end, which may reflect a read error. This chain connects TRBV4-1 to TRBJ2-7, with D perhaps TRBD2 (6 bases). This CDR3 region has 13 residues. Looked up from germline, CDR1 is MGHRA and CDR2 is YSYEKL. CDR3 region: CASSQGTGYEQYF. The CDR3 DNA reads as TGTGCCAGCAGCCAAGGGACTGGCTACGAGCAGTACTTC.